This T cell receptor beta chain was captured in a study of blood T cell repertoires in COVID-19. On the study more broadly: Acute-phase and convalescent COVID-19 samples originated in the United States, Italy and Spain. PBMCs, B-cell-depleted T cells, or T cells provided the cDNA or gDNA that made up the material.

Study processing details: By means of reference gene primer amplification, nucleated cell counts were estimated. The repertoire was sequenced with immunoSEQ multiplex PCR; TCRdb's copy has only in-frame clones and lacks some. The V and J calls and clone size are taken from that table; D and trimming were inferred from the DNA. Of a few hundred thousand clones in the sample, approximately 89% are singletons; the top ten hold around 3.9%. Trimming took off 5 bases at V and 3 bases at J, with 10 bases between the two ends. The CDR3 covers 13 residues. Germline CDR1 SGHNT, CDR2 YENEEA. The chain uses TRBV11-3 and TRBJ1-2, with D possibly being TRBD1 (6 bases). The source of this sequence is a woman aged 60-75 years with COVID-19, enrolled during active disease. The sequenced sample consisted of peripheral blood. This CDR3 reads CASSPDRYYGYTF. CDR3 in DNA: TGTGCCAGCAGCCCCGACAGGTACTATGGCTACACCTTC.